A selection of T cell receptor beta chains follows, all from one sample in a study of shared clonotypes between healthy human individuals. Repertoires were generated with immunoSEQ multiplex PCR, while TCRdb's copy carries only in-frame clones and drops some. The profile shows about 1,500,000 clones, roughly 96% of them singletons. Sequencing used naive CD4+ T cells sorted from blood. The origin of the receptors is a man aged 25 to 40 in good health. The CDR3 runs from the conserved cysteine through the conserved F or W. D genes are given only for firm matches. Size is stated for part of the rows, as once, few or many counts, or as a class when the clone is expanded.

clone_size j_call v_call d_call cdr3_nt cdr3_aa
NA TRBJ1-1 TRBV29-1 NA TGCAGCGTTGATGACCCCACTGAAGCTTTCTTT CSVDDPTEAFF
once TRBJ2-1 TRBV11-3 TRBD2 TGTGCCAGCAGCTTTAGATCGGGGACTAGCGGGAGTAATGAGCAGTTCTTC CASSFRSGTSGSNEQFF
NA TRBJ2-1 TRBV6-5 NA TGTGCCAGCAGTTACTCGATGGGGTACAATGAGCAGTTCTTC CASSYSMGYNEQFF
NA TRBJ2-7 TRBV5-1 NA TGCGCCAGCAGCTCACAGGGATTCTCCTACGAGCAGTACTTC CASSSQGFSYEQYF
NA TRBJ1-5 TRBV28 NA TGTGCCAGCAGTCGAACAGGGCCTAGCAATCAGCCCCAGCATTTT CASSRTGPSNQPQHF
NA TRBJ2-6 TRBV19 TRBD1 TGTGCCAGTAGTACCCAATCCCCCGCCGGGACAGCGAGATCTGGGGCCAACGTCCTGACTTTC CASSTQSPAGTARSGANVLTF
NA TRBJ2-1 TRBV19 TRBD2 TGTGCCAGTAGTATCACCCCTCTTAGCGGGCAGCTTACTACCTACAATGAGCAGTTCTTC CASSITPLSGQLTTYNEQFF
NA TRBJ2-5 TRBV5-4 TRBD1 TGTGCCAGCAGTCCCCCAGGGGGACGAGAGACCCAGTACTTC CASSPPGGRETQYF
NA TRBJ2-3 TRBV7-9 TRBD2 TGTGCCAGCAGCGCAACTAGCGGCGGCACAGATACGCAGTATTTT CASSATSGGTDTQYF
NA TRBJ2-3 TRBV7-3 TRBD2 TGTGCCAGCAGCTTAGGCGGGAGAGGAGTCACAGATACGCAGTATTTT CASSLGGRGVTDTQYF
NA TRBJ2-7 TRBV2 TRBD1 TGTGCCAGCAGTGGGGACAGGGGGAAGTACGAGCAGTACTTC CASSGDRGKYEQYF
NA TRBJ2-3 TRBV5-4 NA TGTGCCAGCAGAGAGGTAGAGGACTTCACAGATACGCAGTATTTT CASREVEDFTDTQYF
once TRBJ2-5 TRBV18 TRBD2 TGTGCCAGCTCACCAAAACTAGCGGGAGAAGAGACCCAGTACTTC CASSPKLAGEETQYF
NA TRBJ1-1 TRBV28 NA TGTGCCAGCAGTTTGTCACGGGGAACAGGGTTCACTGAAGCTTTCTTT CASSLSRGTGFTEAFF
once TRBJ2-2 TRBV27 NA TGTGCCAGCAGTGCTTTCGGGGTTCACACCGGGGAGCTGTTTTTT CASSAFGVHTGELFF
NA TRBJ2-5 TRBV10-3 NA TGTGCCATCAGTGAGTCCCAGGTGTTGTACCAAGAGACCCAGTACTTC CAISESQVLYQETQYF
NA TRBJ1-3 TRBV10-3 NA TGTGCCATCAGTGAGTCCGTGGCCAGGTTTGGGTCAGACACCATATATTTT CAISESVARFGSDTIYF
few TRBJ2-1 TRBV19 TRBD2 TGTGCCAGTAGTGCCGGGACTAGCGGGAGGTACAATGAGCAGTTCTTC CASSAGTSGRYNEQFF
NA TRBJ2-1 TRBV12-5 TRBD2 TGTGCTAGTGGTTTAGGACTAGCGGGGTACAATGAGCAGTTCTTC CASGLGLAGYNEQFF
NA TRBJ2-7 TRBV2 NA TGTGCCAGCTCGGTACAGGAGCCGACCTACGAGCAGTACTTC CASSVQEPTYEQYF
NA TRBJ2-2 TRBV5-1 NA TGCGCCAGCAGCTTGTCCGGGGAGCTGTTTTTT CASSLSGELFF
NA TRBJ2-7 TRBV2 TRBD1 TGTGCCAGCAGAATTTTCAGGACAGGGGCCTACGAGCAGTACTTC CASRIFRTGAYEQYF
NA TRBJ1-5 TRBV19 NA TGTGCCAGTAGTATTAGCCTCCAGCCCCAGCATTTT CASSISLQPQHF
NA TRBJ2-1 TRBV6-6 TRBD1 TGTGCCAGCAGCCGAGCTACAGGGGCCCATATCGATGAGCAGTTCTTC CASSRATGAHIDEQFF
NA TRBJ2-3 TRBV10-3 NA TGTGCCATCCTGGACAGCACAGATACGCAGTATTTT CAILDSTDTQYF
NA TRBJ2-7 TRBV30 NA TGTGCCTGGAGTGTAAGGTTAACAGACCAAACTTCCTACGAGCAGTACTTC CAWSVRLTDQTSYEQYF
NA TRBJ2-2 TRBV5-6 NA TGTGCCAGCAGCTTGGGGTCAGGGATGAACGGGGAGCTGTTTTTT CASSLGSGMNGELFF
NA TRBJ1-5 TRBV10-1 NA TGCGCCAGCAGTGAGACAGGGACTCAGCCCCAGCATTTT CASSETGTQPQHF
NA TRBJ2-3 TRBV19 TRBD2 TGTGCCAGTAGAACCGGGACTAGTATCACAGATACGCAGTATTTT CASRTGTSITDTQYF
NA TRBJ1-3 TRBV9 NA TGTGCCAGCAGCGTAGCAGGGAGCTCTGGAAACACCATATATTTT CASSVAGSSGNTIYF
NA TRBJ2-5 TRBV5-1 TRBD2 TGCGCCAGCAGCTTGGCCTGGAGCGGGAGAACAGAGACCCAGTACTTC CASSLAWSGRTETQYF
once TRBJ1-1 TRBV12-5 NA TGTGCTAGTGGTTTTAACACTGAAGCTTTCTTT CASGFNTEAFF
NA TRBJ1-2 TRBV7-8 NA TGTGCCAGCAGCTTAAATCGCGGTACCTATGGCTACACCTTC CASSLNRGTYGYTF
NA TRBJ2-7 TRBV5-1 TRBD1 TGCGCCAGCAGCCGCCGCCGGACAGGGGGTAAGGTCGAGCAGTACTTC CASSRRRTGGKVEQYF
NA TRBJ1-4 TRBV1 NA TGCACCAGCAGTTACATCAGACAGGGGATAGAAAAACTGTTTTTT CTSSYIRQGIEKLFF
NA TRBJ2-7 TRBV11-2 TRBD2 TGTGCCAGCAGCTTGGGGGGGTACTTCTACGAGCAGTACTTC CASSLGGYFYEQYF
NA TRBJ2-7 TRBV5-1 TRBD2 TGCGCCAGCAGCCCTGGGACTAGCGGGTTATACGAGCAGTACTTC CASSPGTSGLYEQYF
once TRBJ2-5 TRBV5-4 TRBD1 TGTGCCAGCAGCTTGGTGGGGACAGGGGGGACACAAGAGACCCAGTACTTC CASSLVGTGGTQETQYF
NA TRBJ1-1 TRBV2 TRBD1 TGTGCCAGCAGTCCCCGCAGGGGGACCACTGAAGCTTTCTTT CASSPRRGTTEAFF
NA TRBJ1-2 TRBV6-5 NA TGTGCCAGCAGTTACCGAGGTGGGCAGTATGGCTACACCTTC CASSYRGGQYGYTF
NA TRBJ2-6 TRBV9 TRBD1 TGTGCCAGCAGCGTCCTACAGGGGACTGGGGCCAACGTCCTGACTTTC CASSVLQGTGANVLTF
NA TRBJ2-2 TRBV28 NA TGTGCCAGCTTGGGGCGCAGACAATCCGGGGAGCTGTTTTTT CASLGRRQSGELFF
NA TRBJ2-2 TRBV11-2 NA TGTGCCAGCAGCCCATTGGGCGGGAAGAACACCGGGGAGCTGTTTTTT CASSPLGGKNTGELFF
once TRBJ2-7 TRBV6-5 NA TGTGCCAGCAGCCGGGATCACTACGAGCAGTACTTC CASSRDHYEQYF
NA TRBJ2-5 TRBV7-2 TRBD1 TGTGCCAGCAGCCCTAGACAGGGTGGAGAGACCCAGTACTTC CASSPRQGGETQYF
NA TRBJ2-5 TRBV19 NA TGTGCCAGTAGCCGGACACGGGGGACCGAAACTGGAGAGACCCAGTACTTC CASSRTRGTETGETQYF
NA TRBJ2-7 TRBV4-3 TRBD2 TGCGCCAGCAGCCAAGCCCCCACTAGCGGCTACGAGCAGTACTTC CASSQAPTSGYEQYF
NA TRBJ2-2 TRBV30 NA TGTGCCTGGAGTGTAGTGTTCGGGGCCACCGGGGAGCTGTTTTTT CAWSVVFGATGELFF
NA TRBJ2-5 TRBV7-3 TRBD2 TGTGCCAGCAGCCCAAGACTAGCGGGAGGCATGGAGACCCAGTACTTC CASSPRLAGGMETQYF
NA TRBJ1-1 TRBV19 TRBD1 TGTGCCAGTAACCCAACGACAGGGAGAGGCACTGAAGCTTTCTTT CASNPTTGRGTEAFF
NA TRBJ1-2 TRBV9 NA TGTGCCAGCAGCGCCCATAATGGCTACACCTTC CASSAHNGYTF
NA TRBJ1-2 TRBV30 NA TGTGCCTGGAGTGGAGACAGGACTAACTATGGCTACACCTTC CAWSGDRTNYGYTF
NA TRBJ2-5 TRBV18 TRBD1 TGTGCCAGCTCACCACCGAGTAGGGGGCTGGAGACCCAGTACTTC CASSPPSRGLETQYF
NA TRBJ2-3 TRBV11-2 NA TGTGCCAGCAGCTCGGCTTTGGGGCCAGATACGCAGTATTTT CASSSALGPDTQYF
NA TRBJ2-1 TRBV5-1 NA TGCGCCAGCAGCTTGTCAGACGGAACCTACAATGAGCAGTTCTTC CASSLSDGTYNEQFF
NA TRBJ2-7 TRBV11-2 NA TGTGCCAGCAGCTTAGAGGGCTGGACCTACGAGCAGTACTTC CASSLEGWTYEQYF
once TRBJ2-7 TRBV28 NA TGTGCCAGCAGTTCGCCCGGGACTGCAAGCTCCTACGAGCAGTACTTC CASSSPGTASSYEQYF
once TRBJ1-3 TRBV28 NA TGTGCCACCCACGGGTGGGGGGCTAACTCTGGAAGCACCATATATTTT CATHGWGANSGSTIYF